This TCR beta chain was captured by sequencing in a study of control samples from healthy donors and cancer patients. Germline assignment: CDR1 PRHDT and CDR2 FYEKMQ (reference sequence). Trimming cost V 5 bases and J 7 bases; bases outside gene matches: 12. The CDR3 sequence is 16 residues long. Generated by immunoSEQ multiplex PCR, the TCRdb table keeps only in-frame clones and is missing some. The sample shows about 54,000 clones, 95% to 97% of them seen only once. This chain links TRBV13 with TRBJ2-1; 9 bases line up with TRBD1. The receptor comes from a woman aged 25-40 years in good health. Sequenced: blood. In DNA form, the CDR3 reads TGTGCCAGCAGCCTAAGTGGACAGGGGATGGGGAATGAGCAGTTCTTC. Its protein product is CASSLSGQGMGNEQFF. The full variable domain, with the rest looked up from reference TRBV13 and TRBJ2-1, is AAGVIQSPRHLIKEKRETATLKCYPIPRHDTVYWYQQGPGQDPQFLISFYEKMQSDKGSIPDRFSAQQFSDYHSELNMSSLELGDSALYFCASSLSGQGMGNEQFFGPGTRLTVL.